The 15 T cell receptor beta chains given below trace back to one sample, sequenced in a study of T cells in Graves' hyperthyroidism and ophthalmopathy. TCR beta CDR3 regions were amplified from RNA transcripts. The study used the HTBI primer set for a first-round RT-PCR of the TCR CDR3. TCRdb reprocessed the multiplex PCR reads via MiXCR and lists one record per CDR3 protein. Among about 550,000 distinct CDR3 sequences listed, less than 25% were seen once. The sequenced material came from blood. All receptors derive from a man between 18 and 35 years old with Graves' hyperthyroidism.

This clonotype was seen at least ten times. V usage is TRBV30 and J usage is TRBJ2-5; D remains ambiguous. This CDR3 region has 11 residues. Germline lookup yields CDR1 GTSNPN and CDR2 SVGIG (reference sequence). Trimming left V 2 bases short and J 5 bases short, with 6 bases between. The CDR3 bases are TGTGCCTGGAGTCCACGGGAGACCCAGTACTTC. The encoded protein is CAWSPRETQYF.

Many counts were recorded for this clonotype. The gene calls are TRBV28 and TRBJ2-7, with D tentatively TRBD1 or TRBD2 (5 bases each). The CDR3 extends over 16 amino acids. Germline V gene sequence: CDR1 MDHEN, CDR2 SYDVKM. The ends were cut back, 3 bases at V and 0 bases at J, with 15 bases in the middle. The CDR3, as DNA: TGTGCCAGCAGTTTGGGGGTGTTGATAAACTCCTACGAGCAGTACTTC. It is translated as CASSLGVLINSYEQYF.

This clonotype has ten or more counts. The chain has TRBV6-2 or TRBV6-3 and TRBJ2-7; 10 bases are shared with TRBD1. From germline, CDR1 is MNHEY and CDR2 SVGEGT. There are 18 residues in the CDR3. Germline trimming cut 5 bases from V and 3 bases from J; bases unmatched to any gene: 16. CDR3 amino acids: CASSPPRDRGGGGYEQYF. CDR3 in DNA: TGTGCCAGCAGTCCGCCCCGGGACAGGGGCGGTGGCGGCTACGAGCAGTACTTC.

V usage is TRBV5-1 and J usage is TRBJ2-5; D remains unclear. Trimming removed 0 bases from V and 5 bases from J, with 11 bases in between. Germline V gene data show CDR1 as SGHRS and CDR2 as YFSETQ. The CDR3 covers 14 residues. CDR3 nucleotides: TGCGCCAGCAGCTTGGAGGCGGCTGGGGAGACCCAGTACTTC. It yields the protein CASSLEAAGETQYF.

In its sample, this clonotype was seen a few times. The V gene is TRBV12-3 or TRBV12-4, the J gene TRBJ1-1; D perhaps matches TRBD1 (5 bases). The CDR3 has 16 residues. V lost 1 base, J lost 1 base, and 13 bases lay in between. The CDR3 nucleotides are TGTGCCAGCAGTTTAGTGGGGGAGGGGCCGAACACTGAAGCTTTCTTT. Its protein is CASSLVGEGPNTEAFF.

The rearrangement uses TRBV6-1 and TRBJ1-2, with D possibly matching TRBD1 (5 bases). The length of the CDR3 is 15 residues. The V end lost 6 bases, the J end lost 1 base, and 15 bases lay between the germline ends. CDR1 and CDR2 (germline): MNHNS, SASEGT. This chain's CDR3 is CASRPPWGNNYGYTF. CDR3 sequence (DNA): TGTGCCAGCAGGCCCCCGTGGGGGAATAACTATGGCTACACCTTC.

The table lists this clonotype with a few counts. V and J are TRBV20-1 and TRBJ1-5, with D perhaps matching TRBD1 (6 bases). The germline V gene has CDR1 DFQATT and CDR2 SNEGSKA (reference sequence). Deletions cut 6 bases from V and 1 base from J, with 10 bases between. The CDR3 spans 13 residues. The CDR3 protein is CSATGRSNQPQHF. In DNA form, the CDR3 reads TGCAGTGCCACAGGGAGAAGCAATCAGCCCCAGCATTTT.

This clonotype was seen only a few times. The chain carries TRBV20-1 and TRBJ2-5; 13 nucleotides agree with TRBD2. CDR1 DFQATT and CDR2 SNEGSKA come from the germline V gene (reference sequence). The CDR3 covers 16 residues. The ends lost 0 bases at V and 0 bases at J; junction bases unmatched: 1. CDR3 sequence: CSAREGLAGYQETQYF. CDR3 nucleotide sequence: TGCAGTGCTAGAGAGGGACTAGCGGGGTACCAAGAGACCCAGTACTTC.

This clonotype showed up many times. The chain has TRBV2 and TRBJ2-5; TRBD2 aligns across 7 bases. This CDR3 contains 14 residues. V shed 8 bases, J shed 3 bases, and the junction held 9 bases outside the gene matches. Germline-derived CDR1 and CDR2 are SNHLY and FYNNEI. This CDR3 is CASRGGGKKETQYF. For the CDR3, the DNA is TGTGCCAGCCGGGGCGGGGGAAAAAAAGAGACCCAGTACTTC.

V and J are TRBV7-8 and TRBJ1-2, with D hard to call. In germline, CDR1 is SGHVS, CDR2 FQNEAQ. The CDR3 length is 14 residues. V was pared by 5 bases and J by 4 bases, with 14 bases between. For the CDR3, the DNA is TGTGCCAGCAGCCAGGCGGGCGGATTCTATGGCTACACCTTC. This codes for CASSQAGGFYGYTF.

The CDR3 is CASSERGENKKLFF. DNA of the CDR3: TGTGCCAGCAGTGAGAGGGGGGAGAATAAAAAACTGTTTTTT. The gene calls are TRBV6-1 and TRBJ1-4, with D perhaps TRBD1 (6 bases). The germline V and J ends were trimmed by 3 bases and 9 bases, with 14 bases remaining between them. Per germline, CDR1 MNHNS and CDR2 SASEGT. This CDR3 is built from 14 residues.

This clonotype was seen many times. The chain joins TRBV15 to TRBJ1-5, with D uncertain. The V end was cut by 1 base, the J end by 4 bases, with 11 bases between. In germline, CDR1 is LNHNV, CDR2 YYDKDF (reference sequence). CDR3 length equals 15 residues. CDR3 sequence reads: CATSRGEGGNQPQHF. Here the CDR3 DNA reads TGTGCCACCAGCAGAGGAGAGGGAGGGAATCAGCCCCAGCATTTT.

This chain connects TRBV6-5 to TRBJ2-4; 11 bases match TRBD2. This CDR3 has 14 amino acids. With V trimmed by 5 bases and J by 7 bases, 4 bases remained unmatched. Germline CDR1 is MNHEY and CDR2 is SVGAGI. The CDR3 DNA reads as TGTGCCAGCAGTACTAGCGGGAGATCGAACATTCAGTACTTC. It specifies CASSTSGRSNIQYF.

The chain uses TRBV4-1 and TRBJ2-7; the D gene is possibly TRBD1 (6 bases). The CDR3 has 15 amino acids. Germline V gives CDR1 MGHRA, CDR2 YSYEKL. Trimming left V 3 bases short and J 2 bases short, with 14 bases between. In DNA form, the CDR3 reads TGCGCCAGCAGCCACCCGCAGGGGAATCCCTACGAGCAGTACTTC. Its protein product is CASSHPQGNPYEQYF.

This clonotype was picked up many times. This rearrangement joins TRBV27 to TRBJ1-5, with TRBD1 matching over 7 bases. Germline V gives CDR1 MNHEY, CDR2 SMNVEV (reference sequence). This CDR3 contains 13 residues. Losses at the gene ends were 6 bases for V and 6 bases for J; bases not matched to a gene: 5. CDR3 in amino acids: CASSRTGGQPQHF. The DNA for the CDR3 is TGTGCCAGCAGCCGGACAGGCGGTCAGCCCCAGCATTTT.